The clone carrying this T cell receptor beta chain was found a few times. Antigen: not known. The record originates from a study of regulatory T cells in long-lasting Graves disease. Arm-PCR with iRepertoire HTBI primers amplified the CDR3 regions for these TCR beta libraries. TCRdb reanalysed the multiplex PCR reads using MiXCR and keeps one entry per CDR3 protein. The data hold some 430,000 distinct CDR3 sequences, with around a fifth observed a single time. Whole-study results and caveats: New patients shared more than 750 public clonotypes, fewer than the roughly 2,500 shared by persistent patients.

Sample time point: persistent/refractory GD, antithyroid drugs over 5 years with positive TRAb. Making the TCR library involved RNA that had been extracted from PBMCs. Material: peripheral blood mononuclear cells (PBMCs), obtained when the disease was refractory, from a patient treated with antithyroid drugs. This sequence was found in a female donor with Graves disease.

The CDR3 DNA sequence: TGTGCCAGTAGTATCCCCACCGGGGCGATCGAGCCCCAGCATTTT. Protein: CASSIPTGAIEPQHF. J is TRBJ1-5 and V is TRBV19; D is possibly TRBD1 (5 bases). The CDR3 is made up of 15 amino acids. Germline CDR1 LNHDA, CDR2 SQIVND (reference sequence). V was clipped by 3 bases and J by 8 bases, with 17 bases between them. Based on the CDR3 plus reference TRBV19 and TRBJ1-5, the full variable domain is DGGITQSPKYLFRKEGQNVTLSCEQNLNHDAMYWYRQDPGQGLRLIYYSQIVNDFQKGDIAEGYSVSREKKESFPLTVTSAQKNPTAFYLCASSIPTGAIEPQHFGDGTRLSIL.